This T cell receptor (beta chain) was captured in a study of neurological immune-mediated disorders. MiXCR, applied by TCRdb to the 5' RACE reads, yields one record per CDR3 protein. The table has about 52,000 distinct CDR3 sequences, around 4% seen once. In its sample, this clonotype was seen many times. Compared with germline, one end of the junction differs, possibly owing to a read error. The CDR3 runs 15 residues. The germline V gene has CDR1 SEHNR and CDR2 FQNEAQ (reference sequence). The sequence was collected from a man aged 60-69 years with multiple sclerosis. The chain has TRBV7-9 and TRBJ1-2; 9 bases agree with TRBD1. The sequenced sample consisted of PBMCs. CDR3 residues: CASSLRDRENSGYTF. CDR3 DNA sequence: TGTGCCAGCAGCCTACGGGACAGGGAGAACTCTGGCTACACCTTC.